This T cell receptor (beta chain) is drawn from a study of T cells after yellow fever vaccination. This CDR3 has 14 residues. Germline V lookup: CDR1 KGHDR, CDR2 SFDVKD. V dropped 4 bases and J dropped 0 bases, with 3 bases sitting between them. Conversion of TCR transcripts into cDNA relied on 5'RACE template switching, which added a universal primer site and UMIs. TCRdb itself ran the 5' RACE reads through MiXCR, one entry per CDR3 protein. The table lists some 350,000 distinct CDR3 sequences, approximately 5.7% of them singletons. General study results and limits: By day 5 rather than day 15, the secondary response had peaked, though it was weaker. Boosting was followed by the reappearance of most primary-vaccination clones (around 95% CD4, about 88% CD8). Among all clonotypes, a small share was observed in both CD4 and CD8 compartments.

Comments on this clonotype: Its antigen is undetermined.

The input for sequencing was PBMCs, taken 5 days after the yellow fever booster vaccination. This clonotype was obtained from a man aged 25-45 years who received the YFV17D yellow fever vaccine. V usage is TRBV24-1 and J usage is TRBJ1-6; D not resolved. CDR3 sequence: CATSDLSYNSPLHF. CDR3 bases: TGTGCCACCAGTGACCTCTCCTATAATTCACCCCTCCACTTT.